Listed below are T cell receptor beta chains from one sample, sequenced in a study of CD8 T cells in Susac syndrome. Via MiXCR, TCRdb re-called the immunoSEQ multiplex PCR reads, giving one row per CDR3 protein. The sample has about 200,000 distinct CDR3 sequences, approximately 93% seen once. The sample was CD4+ T cells from PBMCs. The receptors shown here come from a human donor in good health. The CDR3 runs from the conserved cysteine through the conserved F or W. Fields, in order: J gene, V gene, clone size, D gene, CDR3 DNA, CDR3 protein. The D gene is left open where the match is weak. The size field is filled for only some rows; it gives once, few, many or a size class.

j_call: TRBJ1-5
v_call: TRBV20-1
clone_size: NA
d_call: NA
cdr3_nt: TGCAGTGCTAGCCCCGGCGGGGGCAATCAGCCCCAGCATTTT
cdr3_aa: CSASPGGGNQPQHF

j_call: TRBJ2-2
v_call: TRBV7-3
clone_size: NA
d_call: TRBD1
cdr3_nt: TGTGCCAGCAGCCTCATAGGACAGGGTTATGTCGGGGAGCTGTTTTTT
cdr3_aa: CASSLIGQGYVGELFF

j_call: TRBJ1-6
v_call: TRBV28
clone_size: NA
d_call: NA
cdr3_nt: TGTGCCAGCAGTTTCGGGGGATCCTATAATTCACCCCTCCACTTT
cdr3_aa: CASSFGGSYNSPLHF

j_call: TRBJ2-2
v_call: TRBV3-1
clone_size: NA
d_call: TRBD2
cdr3_nt: TGTGCCAGCAGCCAAGAAGGCGGGGGGGGGACCGGGGAGCTGTTTTTT
cdr3_aa: CASSQEGGGGTGELFF

j_call: TRBJ2-1
v_call: TRBV18
clone_size: NA
d_call: TRBD1
cdr3_nt: TGTGCCAGCTCGCCGGACAGGGTACTTGGCAATGAGCAGTTCTTC
cdr3_aa: CASSPDRVLGNEQFF

j_call: TRBJ1-5
v_call: TRBV3-1
clone_size: NA
d_call: TRBD1
cdr3_nt: TGTGCCAGCAGCCACACAGGGGGGCCCCAGCATTTT
cdr3_aa: CASSHTGGPQHF

j_call: TRBJ1-1
v_call: TRBV20-1
clone_size: NA
d_call: NA
cdr3_nt: TGCAGTGCTCTAGTTAGGGGGGCTGAAGCTTTCTTT
cdr3_aa: CSALVRGAEAFF

j_call: TRBJ1-1
v_call: TRBV9
clone_size: NA
d_call: NA
cdr3_nt: TGTGCCAGCAGGGGATACAGGTGCCCTATGAACACTGAAGCTTTCTTT
cdr3_aa: CASRGYRCPMNTEAFF

j_call: TRBJ2-5
v_call: TRBV20-1
clone_size: NA
d_call: NA
cdr3_nt: TGCAGTGCTCCAACGCTCGGTGTAAGAGAGACCCAGTACTTC
cdr3_aa: CSAPTLGVRETQYF

j_call: TRBJ2-5
v_call: TRBV30
clone_size: NA
d_call: TRBD2
cdr3_nt: TGTGCCTGGAGTGTACTAGCGGGCGGTATTTCCGGAGAGACCCAGTACTTC
cdr3_aa: CAWSVLAGGISGETQYF

j_call: TRBJ2-1
v_call: TRBV7-7
clone_size: once
d_call: NA
cdr3_nt: TGTGCTAGCAGCCCCCGGGGAACGCACAATGAGCAGTTCTTC
cdr3_aa: CASSPRGTHNEQFF

j_call: TRBJ1-2
v_call: TRBV7-9
clone_size: NA
d_call: NA
cdr3_nt: TGTGCCAGCAGCTTACGAAGGGGAGATGGCTACACCTTC
cdr3_aa: CASSLRRGDGYTF

j_call: TRBJ1-1
v_call: TRBV9
clone_size: NA
d_call: NA
cdr3_nt: TGTGCCAGCAGCCCTTCGACGGTTACTGAAGCTTTCTTT
cdr3_aa: CASSPSTVTEAFF

j_call: TRBJ1-1
v_call: TRBV28
clone_size: NA
d_call: NA
cdr3_nt: TGTGCCAGCAGACACAGGGTTAACACTGAAGCTTTCTTT
cdr3_aa: CASRHRVNTEAFF

j_call: TRBJ2-7
v_call: TRBV9
clone_size: NA
d_call: NA
cdr3_nt: TGTGCCAGCAGCGTAGGTCGCATAGACGGCTATGACGAGCAGTACTTC
cdr3_aa: CASSVGRIDGYDEQYF

j_call: TRBJ1-2
v_call: TRBV3-1
clone_size: NA
d_call: NA
cdr3_nt: TGTGCCAGCAGAGGCGGCAGTTATGGCTACACCTTC
cdr3_aa: CASRGGSYGYTF

j_call: TRBJ1-4
v_call: TRBV14
clone_size: NA
d_call: NA
cdr3_nt: TGTGCCAGCAGCCAACAACCGGGAAAACTGTTTTTT
cdr3_aa: CASSQQPGKLFF

j_call: TRBJ1-2
v_call: TRBV5-8
clone_size: NA
d_call: TRBD1
cdr3_nt: TGTGCCAGCAGCCCCGGGACAGGATTATACTATGGCTACACCTTC
cdr3_aa: CASSPGTGLYYGYTF

j_call: TRBJ1-1
v_call: TRBV7-9
clone_size: NA
d_call: TRBD1
cdr3_nt: TGTGCCAGCAGTCTTCCCCCGGGCCAGGGGGCTGACACTGAAGCTTTCTTT
cdr3_aa: CASSLPPGQGADTEAFF

j_call: TRBJ1-5
v_call: TRBV28
clone_size: NA
d_call: NA
cdr3_nt: TGTGCCAGCAGTACCGGACTGAATCAGCCCCAGCATTTT
cdr3_aa: CASSTGLNQPQHF

j_call: TRBJ1-6
v_call: TRBV12-3/TRBV12-4
clone_size: NA
d_call: NA
cdr3_nt: TGTGCCAGCAGTTTAACGGAGAATTCACCCCTCCACTTT
cdr3_aa: CASSLTENSPLHF

j_call: TRBJ1-2
v_call: TRBV27
clone_size: NA
d_call: NA
cdr3_nt: TGTGCCAGCACCTCACAGGGAGATGGCTACACCTTC
cdr3_aa: CASTSQGDGYTF

j_call: TRBJ1-2
v_call: TRBV6-5
clone_size: once
d_call: TRBD1
cdr3_nt: TGTGCCAGTAAAGACGGGACAGGGGGCTACACCTTC
cdr3_aa: CASKDGTGGYTF

j_call: TRBJ2-2
v_call: TRBV12-5
clone_size: NA
d_call: NA
cdr3_nt: TGTGCTAGTGCCCCCCCGAGGGCCCTAGGGGGGGAGCTGTTTTTT
cdr3_aa: CASAPPRALGGELFF

j_call: TRBJ1-2
v_call: TRBV13
clone_size: NA
d_call: NA
cdr3_nt: TGTGCCAGCAGCCGCATGGGGGCATTGGGCTATGGCTACACCTTC
cdr3_aa: CASSRMGALGYGYTF

j_call: TRBJ1-1
v_call: TRBV5-1
clone_size: once
d_call: NA
cdr3_nt: TGCGCCAGCAGCTTGGCCAGGTCAGGGCAGAACACTGAAGCTTTCTTT
cdr3_aa: CASSLARSGQNTEAFF

j_call: TRBJ2-5
v_call: TRBV5-1
clone_size: NA
d_call: NA
cdr3_nt: TGCGCCAGCAGCTTGCGACAACAACCCCGTAGTCCCCAAGAGACCCAGTACTTC
cdr3_aa: CASSLRQQPRSPQETQYF

j_call: TRBJ1-4
v_call: TRBV29-1
clone_size: NA
d_call: NA
cdr3_nt: TGCAGCGTTGAAGGCCCGGGTGGTGAAAAACTGTTTTTT
cdr3_aa: CSVEGPGGEKLFF

j_call: TRBJ2-1
v_call: TRBV3-1
clone_size: NA
d_call: TRBD1
cdr3_nt: TGTGCCAGCAGCCTGGGACAGGGGGTGGGTAATGAGCAGTTCTTC
cdr3_aa: CASSLGQGVGNEQFF

j_call: TRBJ1-6
v_call: TRBV6-1
clone_size: NA
d_call: TRBD1
cdr3_nt: TGTGCCACGGCGGACAGGCAGGTGTCACCCCTCCACTTT
cdr3_aa: CATADRQVSPLHF

j_call: TRBJ2-5
v_call: TRBV29-1
clone_size: NA
d_call: NA
cdr3_nt: TGCAGCGTGGAGAGGAGGCCGAAAGAGACCCAGTACTTC
cdr3_aa: CSVERRPKETQYF

j_call: TRBJ2-7
v_call: TRBV5-1
clone_size: NA
d_call: NA
cdr3_nt: TGCGCCAGCAGCTTGAACGCCCACTCCTACGAGCAGTACTTC
cdr3_aa: CASSLNAHSYEQYF

j_call: TRBJ2-1
v_call: TRBV5-4
clone_size: NA
d_call: TRBD2
cdr3_nt: TGTGCCAGCAGCTTAGCGGGGGGCCGAAAAGTATCCTACAATGAGCAGTTCTTC
cdr3_aa: CASSLAGGRKVSYNEQFF

j_call: TRBJ2-5
v_call: TRBV9
clone_size: NA
d_call: TRBD1
cdr3_nt: TGTGCCAGCAGCGCGACAGGGGGCATTGTAGAGACCCAGTACTTC
cdr3_aa: CASSATGGIVETQYF

j_call: TRBJ1-1
v_call: TRBV2
clone_size: few
d_call: NA
cdr3_nt: TGTGCCAGCAGCGCCGCGGGAATGAACACTGAAGCTTTCTTT
cdr3_aa: CASSAAGMNTEAFF

j_call: TRBJ2-7
v_call: TRBV5-1
clone_size: NA
d_call: NA
cdr3_nt: TGCGCCAGCAGCTTGGTTGGTCTTTCCTACGAGCAGTACTTC
cdr3_aa: CASSLVGLSYEQYF

j_call: TRBJ1-5
v_call: TRBV6-2/TRBV6-3
clone_size: NA
d_call: NA
cdr3_nt: TGTGCCAGCAGACGACAGCCCGCGCATCAGCCCCAGCATTTT
cdr3_aa: CASRRQPAHQPQHF

j_call: TRBJ2-1
v_call: TRBV6-2/TRBV6-3
clone_size: NA
d_call: TRBD1
cdr3_nt: TGTGCCAGCAGGCGGACAGGGAGTGAGCAGTTCTTC
cdr3_aa: CASRRTGSEQFF

j_call: TRBJ1-3
v_call: TRBV9
clone_size: NA
d_call: NA
cdr3_nt: TGTGCCAGCAGTCCTCGACAACGAAACACCATATATTTT
cdr3_aa: CASSPRQRNTIYF

j_call: TRBJ1-4
v_call: TRBV7-2
clone_size: NA
d_call: NA
cdr3_nt: TGTGCCAGCAGCTTAAAGTCAGGGGATAATGAAAAACTGTTTTTT
cdr3_aa: CASSLKSGDNEKLFF

j_call: TRBJ1-1
v_call: TRBV29-1
clone_size: once
d_call: NA
cdr3_nt: TGCAGCGTTGACCGACCGAACACTGAAGCTTTCTTT
cdr3_aa: CSVDRPNTEAFF

j_call: TRBJ2-3
v_call: TRBV9
clone_size: NA
d_call: NA
cdr3_nt: TGTGCCAGCAGCCTCCGGGGGGCCTACACAGATACGCAGTATTTT
cdr3_aa: CASSLRGAYTDTQYF

j_call: TRBJ2-1
v_call: TRBV2
clone_size: NA
d_call: NA
cdr3_nt: TGTGCCAGCAGTGAAGAAGGAGGCTCCTACAATGAGCAGTTCTTC
cdr3_aa: CASSEEGGSYNEQFF

j_call: TRBJ2-5
v_call: TRBV28
clone_size: NA
d_call: TRBD1
cdr3_nt: TGTGCCAGCAGTTTGGACAGGGGGCTAGGAGAGACCCAGTACTTC
cdr3_aa: CASSLDRGLGETQYF

j_call: TRBJ1-2
v_call: TRBV5-1
clone_size: NA
d_call: NA
cdr3_nt: TGCGCCAGCAGCTTGGCCGGGCAGAGGACCTATGGCTACACCTTC
cdr3_aa: CASSLAGQRTYGYTF

j_call: TRBJ2-3
v_call: TRBV5-1
clone_size: once
d_call: NA
cdr3_nt: TGCGCCAGCAGCTTGTTCGCAGGTGGCACAGATACGCAGTATTTT
cdr3_aa: CASSLFAGGTDTQYF

j_call: TRBJ2-6
v_call: TRBV5-1
clone_size: once
d_call: NA
cdr3_nt: TGCGCCAGCAGCTTGGTCGACTCTGGGGCCAACGTCCTGACTTTC
cdr3_aa: CASSLVDSGANVLTF

j_call: TRBJ2-7
v_call: TRBV6-1
clone_size: NA
d_call: NA
cdr3_nt: TGTGCCAGCAGTCCCGGGACAACGGGAGCCGCGTACGAGCAGTACTTC
cdr3_aa: CASSPGTTGAAYEQYF

j_call: TRBJ2-3
v_call: TRBV6-2/TRBV6-3
clone_size: once
d_call: NA
cdr3_nt: TGTGCCAGCAGTCCACCCTCAGCAGTTAGCGCCGGGGGCACAGATACGCAGTATTTT
cdr3_aa: CASSPPSAVSAGGTDTQYF

j_call: TRBJ1-6
v_call: TRBV28
clone_size: NA
d_call: NA
cdr3_nt: TGTGCCAGCAGTTTAGGTTCGATCGGATCACCCCTCCACTTT
cdr3_aa: CASSLGSIGSPLHF

j_call: TRBJ2-7
v_call: TRBV6-6
clone_size: NA
d_call: NA
cdr3_nt: TGTGCCAGCAGCTCAGGGGTGCAGTACTTC
cdr3_aa: CASSSGVQYF